This section outlines one T cell receptor beta chain sequence together with its context. What it binds is unknown. The CDR3 end falls 3 residues outside the read, so it is completed with the germline J gene. The sample comes from a study of T cells in women clearing cervical HPV infection. Looking at the study overall: Control women cleared a single incident HPV16 infection within 12 months. Study-level results: CIN3+ cases had significantly higher TCR repertoire richness than controls, but evenness did not differ. A classifier using richness and V gene abundances reached an AUC of 0.83.

Using immunoSEQ multiplex PCR, the repertoire was profiled, and TCRdb retains in-frame clones only, with some absent. This sample's table reports some 33,000 clones. Each participant carried one incident cervical HPV16 infection only. CDR1 is LGHNA and CDR2 is YNFKEQ in the germline V gene. Losses at the gene ends were 1 base for V and 2 bases for J; bases not matched to a gene: 4. The CDR3 sequence is 15 residues long. This rearrangement joins TRBV4-2 to TRBJ1-2; 7 nucleotides line up with TRBD1. Sequenced: blood buffy coat. The source of this sequence is a woman aged 18 to 69 with a cervical HPV16 infection that either progressed to CIN3+ or cleared (not recorded which). The part of the CDR3 DNA that was read is TGTGCCAGCAGCCAAGGAGAAGGGGGCAACTATGGC. Its protein product is CASSQGEGGNYG. The CDR3 in its entirety is CASSQGEGGNYGYTF.